The 19 T cell receptor beta chains in this list originate from one sample, sequenced in a study of shared clonotypes between healthy human individuals. The table came from immunoSEQ multiplex PCR; TCRdb's copy has only in-frame clones and leaves some out. The sample gives millions of clones, more than 80% of which show up once; over 0.12% is in the top ten. Input material: naive CD4+ T cells sorted from blood. Subset here: CD45RA+ positively selected. All receptors derive from a man aged 18 to 29 in good health.

This clone was detected only a few times. The chain employs TRBV4-3 and TRBJ2-7; 9 positions agree with TRBD2. The germline CDR1 and CDR2 sequences are LGHNA and YSLEER. CDR3 length: 13 amino acids. The V segment lost 3 bases and the J segment 3 bases; nucleotides outside the gene matches: 0. CDR3 bases: TGCGCCAGCAGCCAGACTAGCGGCTACGAGCAGTACTTC. Translating gives CASSQTSGYEQYF.

V usage is TRBV5-6 and J usage is TRBJ1-2; D is unresolved. This CDR3 region has 15 residues. Germline lookup yields CDR1 SGHDT and CDR2 YYEEEE. V was shortened by 5 bases and J by 6 bases, with 20 bases between the two germline ends. The CDR3 coding sequence is TGTGCCAGCAGAACGAATGGTCGTGCACAGAATGGCTACACCTTC. Protein product: CASRTNGRAQNGYTF.

The chain carries TRBV10-3 and TRBJ2-2, with D tentatively TRBD2 (6 bases). The V end was cut by 11 bases, the J end by 4 bases, with 14 bases between. CDR3 length: 13 residues. Per germline, CDR1 ENHRY and CDR2 SYGVKD. CDR3 nucleotide sequence: TGTGCCGGAGGGGAAGGGGTCACCGGGGAGCTGTTTTTT. It yields the protein CAGGEGVTGELFF.

V and J are TRBV5-4 and TRBJ2-3, with a weak D call TRBD2 (6 bases). The CDR3 sequence is 15 residues long. The germline V gene encodes CDR1 SGHNT and CDR2 YYREEE (reference sequence). The V and J ends lost 3 bases and 4 bases respectively, with 15 bases between them. Here the CDR3 reads CASSSPRESPDTQYF. The DNA of the CDR3 is TGTGCCAGCAGCTCTCCACGGGAGTCCCCAGATACGCAGTATTTT.

J is TRBJ2-7 and V is TRBV28; 9 bases are shared with TRBD1. The germline gives CDR1 MDHEN, CDR2 SYDVKM. V shed 4 bases, J shed 3 bases, and the junction held 7 bases outside the gene matches. This CDR3 region has 15 residues. The CDR3 here is CASSSTGTGRYEQYF. DNA for the CDR3: TGTGCCAGCAGTTCAACCGGGACAGGGCGCTACGAGCAGTACTTC. Full variable domain (rest looked up from reference TRBV28 and TRBJ2-7): DVKVTQSSRYLVKRTGEKVFLECVQDMDHENMFWYRQDPGLGLRLIYFSYDVKMKEKGDIPEGYSVSREKKERFSLILESASTNQTSMYLCASSSTGTGRYEQYFGPGTRLTVT.

CDR3 loop: CASSFSGGVVDEQFF. CDR3 in DNA: TGCGCCAGCAGCTTTAGCGGGGGGGTCGTTGATGAGCAGTTCTTC. This rearrangement joins TRBV5-1 to TRBJ2-1, with 11 bases identical to TRBD2. Trimming cost V 2 bases and J 8 bases; bases outside gene matches: 6. CDR1 and CDR2 from the germline V gene are SGHRS and YFSETQ. The CDR3 totals 15 residues. The variable domain in full, completed from reference TRBV5-1 and TRBJ2-1, reads KAGVTQTPRYLIKTRGQQVTLSCSPISGHRSVSWYQQTPGQGLQFLFEYFSETQRNKGNFPGRFSGRQFSNSRSEMNVSTLELGDSALYLCASSFSGGVVDEQFFGPGTRLTVL.

This clone was detected a few times. This same CDR3 is encoded by further DNA sequences in the sample. The chain links TRBV5-6 to TRBJ1-6; D not resolved. This CDR3 comprises 12 residues. The germline gives CDR1 SGHDT, CDR2 YYEEEE. Trimming removed 1 base from V and 5 bases from J, with 1 base in between. CDR3 coding DNA: TGTGCCAGCAGCTTGAATAATTCACCCCTCCACTTT. It specifies CASSLNNSPLHF.

The CDR3 sequence: CASSARDLNNQPQHF. CDR3 coding DNA: TGTGCCAGCAGTGCCAGGGACCTCAACAATCAGCCCCAGCATTTT. The chain joins TRBV2 to TRBJ1-5, with D maybe TRBD1 (5 bases). Trimming stripped 4 bases from V and 3 bases from J, with 13 bases between. The CDR3 is made up of 15 amino acids. The germline CDR1 and CDR2 sequences are SNHLY and FYNNEI.

V is TRBV5-1 and J is TRBJ1-5, with a tentative D call TRBD1 (5 bases). V shed 4 bases and J shed 9 bases, with 20 bases lying between them. The CDR3 is 15 amino acids. Germline V CDR1 and CDR2: SGHRS, YFSETQ. The CDR3 sequence is CASSRTGTEDGPQHF. CDR3 sequence (DNA): TGCGCCAGCAGCCGAACGGGGACGGAGGATGGGCCCCAGCATTTT.

V usage is TRBV30 and J usage is TRBJ1-5; TRBD1 is a possible D gene (5 bases). Trimming shortened V by 0 bases and J by 6 bases, and 12 bases separated the two germline ends. The CDR3 has 14 amino acids. Germline lookup yields CDR1 GTSNPN and CDR2 SVGIG (reference sequence). The CDR3 DNA reads TGTGCCTGGAGTGTAATGGGGGGGGGTCAGCCCCAGCATTTT. Its protein is CAWSVMGGGQPQHF. The entire variable domain, with the rest obtained from reference TRBV30 and TRBJ1-5, is as follows: SQTIHQWPATLVQPVGSPLSLECTVEGTSNPNLYWYRQAAGRGLQLLFYSVGIGQISSEVPQNLSASRPQDRQFILSSKKLLLSDSGFYLCAWSVMGGGQPQHFGDGTRLSIL.

Comment on this clone: The sample holds other DNA sequences that translate to the same CDR3. CDR3 DNA sequence: TGCGCCAGCAGCCCCGGGACGGTTAGCAATCAGCCCCAGCATTTT. Protein: CASSPGTVSNQPQHF. The chain uses TRBV5-1 and TRBJ1-5, with D possibly matching TRBD1 (5 bases). Trimming took 4 bases from V and 0 from J, leaving 11 bases between them. Germline V gene sequence: CDR1 SGHRS, CDR2 YFSETQ. The CDR3 spans 15 residues.

Of note for this clone: The sample has other DNA sequences that encode this CDR3 too. This chain uses TRBV7-3 with TRBJ2-2; D perhaps matches TRBD2 (5 bases). The CDR3 has 15 residues. In germline, CDR1 is SGHTA, CDR2 FQGTGA. With 0 bases removed from V and 1 base from J, the gap between germline ends came to 6 bases. Here the CDR3 reads CASSLTRENTGELFF. CDR3 in DNA: TGTGCCAGCAGCTTAACCCGGGAGAACACCGGGGAGCTGTTTTTT.

In its sample, this clone was seen once. Other DNA sequences in the sample encode the same CDR3. The V call is TRBV11-2, the J call TRBJ2-7; no clear D. This CDR3 contains 12 residues. The V end was cut by 1 base, the J end by 7 bases, with 8 bases between. CDR1 and CDR2 (germline): SGHAT, FQNNGV. The CDR3 DNA follows: TGTGCCAGCAGCTTAGGGGTCGCGGAGCAGTACTTC. It codes for CASSLGVAEQYF.

This clone showed up just once. The chain links TRBV7-2 to TRBJ2-7; 11 bases are a match to TRBD2. CDR3 length: 17 amino acids. Germline values: CDR1 SGHTA, CDR2 FQGNSA. V gave up 3 bases and J gave up 5 bases; unmatched junction bases: 12. The CDR3 DNA reads as TGTGCCAGCAGCTTGGTGATAGCGGGAGGGTCCCGGAACGAGCAGTACTTC. It translates to CASSLVIAGGSRNEQYF.

This clone was seen a handful of times. J is TRBJ2-7 and V is TRBV11-3; D not certain. Trimming stripped 1 base from V and 2 bases from J, with 3 bases between. This CDR3 region has 12 residues. Germline-derived CDR1 and CDR2 are SGHNT and YENEEA. The CDR3 DNA follows: TGTGCCAGCAGCTTAGTTCCCTACGAGCAGTACTTC. This sequence encodes CASSLVPYEQYF.

The rearrangement joins TRBV5-4 to TRBJ1-5, with D possibly being TRBD1 (5 bases). The CDR3 spans 15 residues. Germline lookup yields CDR1 SGHNT and CDR2 YYREEE (reference sequence). Trimming removed 3 bases at V and 4 bases at J, with 14 bases between. As DNA, the CDR3 is TGTGCCAGCAGCTCAGGGTTAGGAGTTAATCAGCCCCAGCATTTT. Translating gives CASSSGLGVNQPQHF.

The rearrangement joins TRBV11-2 to TRBJ2-3; D assignment may be TRBD1 or TRBD2 (5 bases each). The CDR3 runs 14 residues. The germline V gene encodes CDR1 SGHAT and CDR2 FQNNGV. V dropped 0 bases and J dropped 2 bases, with 6 bases sitting between them. The CDR3, as DNA: TGTGCCAGCAGCTTAGATGGGACCACAGATACGCAGTATTTT. Its protein is CASSLDGTTDTQYF.

The chain recombines TRBV4-3 with TRBJ2-3, with a weak D call TRBD2 (6 bases). This CDR3 is 16 amino acids long. The germline CDR1 and CDR2 sequences are LGHNA and YSLEER. V was cut by 2 bases and J by 0 bases, with 12 bases left in between. CDR3 protein: CASSQSTSPSTDTQYF. CDR3 coding DNA: TGCGCCAGCAGCCAATCAACTAGCCCTAGCACAGATACGCAGTATTTT.

The CDR3 sequence is CASSAGSTRTNYGYTF. The CDR3 coding sequence is TGTGCCAGCTCGGCGGGGTCTACACGAACTAACTATGGCTACACCTTC. The V gene is TRBV6-6, the J gene TRBJ1-2; D remains unclear. Germline V CDR1 and CDR2: MNHNY, SVGAGI (reference sequence). This CDR3 region has 16 residues. Trimming took 8 bases from V and 0 from J, leaving 19 bases between them.